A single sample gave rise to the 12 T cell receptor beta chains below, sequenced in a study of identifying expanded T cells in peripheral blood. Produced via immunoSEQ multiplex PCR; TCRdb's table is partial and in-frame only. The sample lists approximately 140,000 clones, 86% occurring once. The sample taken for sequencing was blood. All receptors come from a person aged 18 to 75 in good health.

The CDR3 bases are TGCAGCGTTGCCCCAGGGGGCGCGGGCACAGATACGCAGTATTTT. It is translated as CSVAPGGAGTDTQYF. J is TRBJ2-3 and V is TRBV29-1, with TRBD1 matching 8 bases. This CDR3 comprises 15 residues. V lost 4 bases, J lost 1 base, and 7 bases stayed unmatched. Germline CDR1 is SQVTM and CDR2 is ANQGSEA.

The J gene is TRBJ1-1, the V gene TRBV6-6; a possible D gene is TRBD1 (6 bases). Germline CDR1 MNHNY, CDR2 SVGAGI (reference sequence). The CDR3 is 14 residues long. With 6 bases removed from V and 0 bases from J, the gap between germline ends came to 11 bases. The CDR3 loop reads CASSDTGLNTEAFF. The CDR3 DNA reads TGTGCCAGCAGCGACACAGGGTTGAACACTGAAGCTTTCTTT.

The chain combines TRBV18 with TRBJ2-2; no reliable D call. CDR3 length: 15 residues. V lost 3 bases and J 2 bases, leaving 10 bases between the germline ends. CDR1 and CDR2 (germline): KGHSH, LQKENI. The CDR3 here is CASSPGVRNTGELFF. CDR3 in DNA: TGTGCCAGCTCACCTGGAGTTCGCAACACCGGGGAGCTGTTTTTT.

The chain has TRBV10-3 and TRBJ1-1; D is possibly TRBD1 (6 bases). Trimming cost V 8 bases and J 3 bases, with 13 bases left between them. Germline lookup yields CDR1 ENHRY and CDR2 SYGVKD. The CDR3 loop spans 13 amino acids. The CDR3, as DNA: TGTGCCATCGGCTCCCAGGGGTACACTGAAGCTTTCTTT. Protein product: CAIGSQGYTEAFF.

The CDR3 bases are TGTGCCAGCAGCCCGGCCACTTCCTCCTACGAGCAGTACTTC. Residues: CASSPATSSYEQYF. J is TRBJ2-7 and V is TRBV7-3; D is undetermined. Looked up from germline, CDR1 is SGHTA and CDR2 is FQGTGA. The germline V and J ends were trimmed by 5 bases and 0 bases, with 11 bases remaining between them. CDR3 length: 14 amino acids. Complete variable domain (other parts from reference TRBV7-3 and TRBJ2-7): GAGVSQTPSNKVTEKGKYVELRCDPISGHTALYWYRQSLGQGPEFLIYFQGTGAADDSGLPNDRFFAVRPEGSVSTLKIQRTERGDSAVYLCASSPATSSYEQYFGPGTRLTVT.

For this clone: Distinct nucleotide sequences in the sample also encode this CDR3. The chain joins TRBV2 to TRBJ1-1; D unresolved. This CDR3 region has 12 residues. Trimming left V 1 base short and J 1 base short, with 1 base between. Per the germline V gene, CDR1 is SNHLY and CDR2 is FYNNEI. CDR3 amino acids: CASSEGNTEAFF. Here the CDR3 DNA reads TGTGCCAGCAGTGAAGGGAACACTGAAGCTTTCTTT.

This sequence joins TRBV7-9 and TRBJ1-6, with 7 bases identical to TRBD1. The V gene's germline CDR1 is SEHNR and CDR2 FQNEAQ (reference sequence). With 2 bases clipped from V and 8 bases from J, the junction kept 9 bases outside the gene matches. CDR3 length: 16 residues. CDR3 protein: CASSLLAGGGYSPLHF. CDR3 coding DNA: TGTGCCAGCAGCTTATTGGCAGGGGGTGGTTATTCACCCCTCCACTTT.

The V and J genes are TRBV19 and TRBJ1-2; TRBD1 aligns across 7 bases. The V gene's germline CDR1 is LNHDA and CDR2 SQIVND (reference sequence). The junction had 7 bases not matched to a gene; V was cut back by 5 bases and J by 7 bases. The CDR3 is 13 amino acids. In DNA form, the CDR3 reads TGTGCCAGTAGTTCGCAGGGGGTTATTGGCTACACCTTC. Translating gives CASSSQGVIGYTF.

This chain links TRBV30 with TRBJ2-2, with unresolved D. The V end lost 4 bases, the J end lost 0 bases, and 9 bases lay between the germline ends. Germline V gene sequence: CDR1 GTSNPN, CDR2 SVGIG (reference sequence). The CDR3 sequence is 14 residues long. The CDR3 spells CAWNYGSNTGELFF. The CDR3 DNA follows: TGTGCCTGGAATTACGGATCGAACACCGGGGAGCTGTTTTTT.

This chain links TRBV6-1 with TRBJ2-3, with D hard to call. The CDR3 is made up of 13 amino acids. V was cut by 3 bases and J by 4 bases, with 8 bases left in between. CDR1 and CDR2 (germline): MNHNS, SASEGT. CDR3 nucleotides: TGTGCCAGCAGTGATTCCGGCCCAGATACGCAGTATTTT. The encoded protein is CASSDSGPDTQYF.

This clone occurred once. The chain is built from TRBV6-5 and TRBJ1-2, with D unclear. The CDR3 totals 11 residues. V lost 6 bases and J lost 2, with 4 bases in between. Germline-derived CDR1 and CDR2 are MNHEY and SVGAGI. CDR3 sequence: CASRQNYGYTF. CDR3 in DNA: TGTGCCAGCAGGCAGAACTATGGCTACACCTTC.

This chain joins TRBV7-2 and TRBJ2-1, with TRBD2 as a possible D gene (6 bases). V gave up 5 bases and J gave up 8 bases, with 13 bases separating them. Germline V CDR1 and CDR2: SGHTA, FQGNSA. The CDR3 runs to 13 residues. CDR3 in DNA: TGTGCCAGCAGCCGGGCAATAGCGGATGAGCAGTTCTTC. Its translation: CASSRAIADEQFF.